A selection of T cell receptor beta chains follows, all from one sample in a study of Graves' ophthalmopathy and Graves' hyperthyroidism. A single record per CDR3 protein comes from TCRdb applying MiXCR to the multiplex PCR reads. The data hold 400,000 to 450,000 distinct CDR3 sequences, with under 25% observed a single time. The specimen sequenced was peripheral blood. These receptors were taken from a woman younger than 35 with stable Graves' hyperthyroidism. Each CDR3 is given with its conserved first and last residue. Each record gives: D gene, J gene, CDR3 length, clone size, V gene, CDR3 DNA, CDR3 protein. D genes are given only for firm matches. Expanded clones get a size class; other rows say once, few or many, or leave the size out.

- TRBJ1-5 16 - TRBV6-2/TRBV6-3 TGTGCCAGCGGATTAATTGGACATAAGGCCTATCAGCCCCAGCATTTT CASGLIGHKAYQPQHF
TRBD1 TRBJ1-6 14 - TRBV6-1 TGTGCCAGCAGGAGAGACAGGGGGGAGTCACCCCTCCACTTT CASRRDRGESPLHF
TRBD2 TRBJ2-7 15 - TRBV12-3/TRBV12-4 TGTGCCAGCAGTTTTCGGGCTAGCGGGGTCTACGAGCAGTACTTC CASSFRASGVYEQYF
- TRBJ1-1 15 many TRBV6-1 TGTGCCAGCAGTCCTGCACTAAGGGAGGACACTGAAGCTTTCTTT CASSPALREDTEAFF
TRBD2 TRBJ2-5 13 many TRBV20-1 TGCAGTGCTTCCACTAGCGGCCAAGAGACCCAGTACTTC CSASTSGQETQYF
TRBD1 TRBJ1-1 18 - TRBV27 TGTGCCAGCAGTTTAGGGGGACAGGGGTTGCCCGTGAACACTGAAGCTTTCTTT CASSLGGQGLPVNTEAFF
- TRBJ2-5 14 once TRBV12-3/TRBV12-4 TGTGCCGGCAGTTTGGGTAGGGAGCGGGAGACCCAGTACTTC CAGSLGRERETQYF
- TRBJ1-6 14 many TRBV12-3/TRBV12-4 TGTGCCAGCAGACTTCAGGCGGTTGATTCACCCCTCCACTTT CASRLQAVDSPLHF
- TRBJ2-7 15 many TRBV6-2/TRBV6-3 TGTGCCAGCAGTTACTCAAGGTCCAGTAGGGGCGAGCAGTACTTC CASSYSRSSRGEQYF
- TRBJ1-5 16 - TRBV7-8 TGTGCCAGCAGCTTATCGCCTGGGGGGGGCTGGCAGCCCCAGCATTTT CASSLSPGGGWQPQHF
- TRBJ2-5 13 - TRBV5-1 TGCGCCAGCAGCTTGGCCGATAGGGTGGAACCAATCTTC CASSLADRVEPIF
- TRBJ1-5 13 medium-sized TRBV6-2/TRBV6-3 TGTGCCAGCGAGGTGGACAGCAATCAGCCCCAGCATTTT CASEVDSNQPQHF
TRBD1 TRBJ2-5 14 many TRBV27 TGTGCCAGCGGACCGGGACAGGGGCGAGAGACCCAGTACTTC CASGPGQGRETQYF
- TRBJ1-1 14 many TRBV28 TGTGCCACATCCAGTTTAGGTATGAACACTGAAGCTTTCTTT CATSSLGMNTEAFF
TRBD1 TRBJ1-5 17 many TRBV19 TGTGCCAGTAGACTGGGACAGGGGGGCCTTCTTGGTCAGCCCCAGCATTTT CASRLGQGGLLGQPQHF
- TRBJ2-7 14 many TRBV6-1 TGTGCCAGCAGTGGAAATTGGAGCTCCTACGAGCAGTACTTC CASSGNWSSYEQYF
TRBD1 TRBJ1-5 15 many TRBV6-1 TGTGCCAGCAGTGAACGGGACAGGGGTATTCAGCCCCAGCATTTT CASSERDRGIQPQHF
- TRBJ1-1 13 - TRBV12-3/TRBV12-4 TGTGCCACTCAAATCTTCATACGCACTGATGCTTTCTTT CATQIFIRTDAFF
- TRBJ2-7 13 few TRBV5-1 TGCGCCAGCAGCTTCAGTTGGACCTACGAGCAGTACTTC CASSFSWTYEQYF
- TRBJ2-5 16 - TRBV6-1 TGTGCCAGCAGCCGGACACCCCTAGCGAACCAAGAGACCCAGTACTTC CASSRTPLANQETQYF
TRBD1 TRBJ2-5 16 - TRBV19 TGTGCCAGTAGCCCAGGGGACAGGGGCTCCAGGGAGACCCAGTACTTC CASSPGDRGSRETQYF
- TRBJ2-2 16 many TRBV20-1 TGCAGTGCTAGAGATCCCGGGACGTTCGGCACCGGGGAGCTGTTTTTT CSARDPGTFGTGELFF
- TRBJ2-2 11 - TRBV12-3/TRBV12-4 TGTGCCATCAGTTCGTCCGGTGAGCTGTTTTTT CAISSSGELFF
TRBD2 TRBJ2-2 17 many TRBV11-1 TGTGCCAGCAGCTTAATCGCGGGAGAAGGGAACACCGGGGAGCTGTTTTTT CASSLIAGEGNTGELFF
TRBD1 TRBJ1-2 13 many TRBV30 TGTGCCTGGAGTCTGGGGACAGTAGATGGCTACACCTTC CAWSLGTVDGYTF
- TRBJ2-5 14 - TRBV11-2 TGTGCCAGCAGATCGGAGGGTACCGTAGAGACCCAGTACTTC CASRSEGTVETQYF
- TRBJ1-2 14 - TRBV4-1 TGCGCCAGCAGCCATAACCCGACAGAATATGGCTACACCTTC CASSHNPTEYGYTF
TRBD1 TRBJ2-5 15 - TRBV3-1 TGTGCCAGCAGCCAAGAACCGGACAGGGATGAGACCCAGTACTTC CASSQEPDRDETQYF
TRBD2 TRBJ2-4 13 many TRBV27 TGTGCCAGCAGTCTAGCGGAGGGGAACATTCAGTACTTC CASSLAEGNIQYF
- TRBJ2-5 13 many TRBV5-4 TGTGCCAGCAGCCGGGACCCAGAAGAGACCCAGTACTTC CASSRDPEETQYF